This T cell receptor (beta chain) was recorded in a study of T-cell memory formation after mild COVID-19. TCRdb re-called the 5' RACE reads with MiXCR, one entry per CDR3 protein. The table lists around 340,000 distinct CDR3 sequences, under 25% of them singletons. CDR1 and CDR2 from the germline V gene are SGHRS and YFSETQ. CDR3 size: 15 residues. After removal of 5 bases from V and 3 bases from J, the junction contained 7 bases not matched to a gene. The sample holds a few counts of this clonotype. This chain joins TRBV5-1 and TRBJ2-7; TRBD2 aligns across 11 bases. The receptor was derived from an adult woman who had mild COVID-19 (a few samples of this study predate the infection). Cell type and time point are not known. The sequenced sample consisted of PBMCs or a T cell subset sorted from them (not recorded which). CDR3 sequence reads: CASRSTSGGLYEQYF. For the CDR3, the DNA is TGCGCCAGCAGATCCACTAGCGGGGGCCTCTACGAGCAGTACTTC. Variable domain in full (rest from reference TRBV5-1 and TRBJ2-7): KAGVTQTPRYLIKTRGQQVTLSCSPISGHRSVSWYQQTPGQGLQFLFEYFSETQRNKGNFPGRFSGRQFSNSRSEMNVSTLELGDSALYLCASRSTSGGLYEQYFGPGTRLTVT.